These 9 T cell receptor beta chains came from one sample sequenced in a study of cytomegalovirus exposure and HLA in healthy donors. PCR was performed using 60 Vbeta and 13 Jbeta primers. Some clones are missing from TCRdb's copy, which holds only in-frame ones; the method was immunoSEQ multiplex PCR. The sample consists of approximately 160,000 clones, about 80% of them appearing once. Specimen: PBMCs. Receptors originate from a man younger than 35 in good health and CMV-seronegative.

The chain combines TRBV7-9 with TRBJ2-5, with 8 bases matching TRBD1. The DNA matches TRBJ2-7 better at its end, which makes the J call doubtful. CDR1 and CDR2 (germline): SEHNR, FQNEAQ (reference sequence). The CDR3 extends over 15 amino acids. The DNA for the CDR3 is TGTGCCAGCAGCTCGGACAGGGCAGTTTCCTACGAGCAGTACTTC. Residues: CASSSDRAVSYEQYF.

The V and J genes are TRBV2 and TRBJ2-7; D is perhaps TRBD1 (5 bases). V gave up 0 bases and J gave up 0 bases, with 15 bases separating them. Per the germline V gene, CDR1 is SNHLY and CDR2 is FYNNEI. This CDR3 comprises 17 residues. The CDR3 protein is CASSEAGRVFSSYEQYF. CDR3 nucleotide sequence: TGTGCCAGCAGTGAAGCCGGCAGGGTATTTTCCTCCTACGAGCAGTACTTC.

This clone was picked up one time. The chain has TRBV6-5 and TRBJ2-7, with 11 positions matching TRBD2. Trimming took 2 bases from V and 2 from J; bases not matched to a gene: 5. The V gene's germline CDR1 is MNHEY and CDR2 SVGAGI. This CDR3 has 16 amino acids. CDR3 sequence: CASSYRGTSGTYEQYF. In nucleotides, the CDR3 is TGTGCCAGCAGTTACCGGGGGACTAGCGGAACCTACGAGCAGTACTTC.

This chain joins TRBV5-1 and TRBJ2-5; 9 bases align to TRBD2. The CDR3 covers 14 residues. Per germline, CDR1 SGHRS and CDR2 YFSETQ. Trimming took 5 bases from V and 5 from J; bases not matched to a gene: 7. The CDR3 DNA sequence: TGCGCCAGCAGGCCGGGACTAGCTGGGGAGACCCAGTACTTC. Encoded protein: CASRPGLAGETQYF.

CDR3 sequence (DNA): TGTGCCAGCACCCTGGGGGCACACGATGAGCAGTTCTTC. As protein: CASTLGAHDEQFF. The rearrangement joins TRBV11-3 to TRBJ2-1, with D possibly matching TRBD1 (6 bases). Trimming stripped 7 bases from V and 8 bases from J, with 15 bases between. The CDR3 is 13 amino acids. The V gene's germline CDR1 is SGHNT and CDR2 YENEEA. Filled out from reference TRBV11-3 and TRBJ2-1, the complete variable domain reads EAGVVQSPRYKIIEKKQPVAFWCNPISGHNTLYWYLQNLGQGPELLIRYENEEAVDDSQLPKDRFSAERLKGVDSTLKIQPAELGDSAVYLCASTLGAHDEQFFGPGTRLTVL.

V is TRBV4-2 and J is TRBJ1-5; D unresolved. Trimming pared 2 bases from V and 0 bases from J, leaving 8 bases between. This CDR3 spans 15 amino acids. Germline V gene data show CDR1 as LGHNA and CDR2 as YNFKEQ. The CDR3 protein is CASSQQRSSNQPQHF. The CDR3 DNA follows: TGTGCCAGCAGCCAACAAAGGAGTAGCAATCAGCCCCAGCATTTT.

The gene calls are TRBV9 and TRBJ1-4; 9 bases fit TRBD1. CDR3 length: 16 residues. The germline V gene encodes CDR1 SGDLS and CDR2 YYNGEE. The V segment lost 0 bases and the J segment 7 bases; nucleotides outside the gene matches: 7. CDR3 amino acids: CASSVDRGRDGEKLFF. The CDR3 DNA follows: TGTGCCAGCAGCGTAGACAGGGGGCGCGATGGTGAAAAACTGTTTTTT.

This chain uses TRBV6-1 with TRBJ1-4; 8 bases match TRBD1. Per germline, CDR1 MNHNS and CDR2 SASEGT. The junction had 4 bases not matched to a gene; V was cut back by 6 bases and J by 7 bases. The length of the CDR3 is 13 residues. This CDR3 is CASSWTGSEKLFF. The CDR3 DNA reads as TGTGCCAGCAGCTGGACAGGGAGTGAAAAACTGTTTTTT.

CDR3 in DNA: TGTGCCAGCAGCTTTTATCTCTTGGAGGAGCAGTACTTC. The encoded protein is CASSFYLLEEQYF. The V call is TRBV7-9, the J call TRBJ2-7; unclear D gene. The V gene's germline CDR1 is SEHNR and CDR2 FQNEAQ (reference sequence). V shed 3 bases and J shed 7 bases, with 13 bases lying between them. The CDR3 is made up of 13 amino acids.